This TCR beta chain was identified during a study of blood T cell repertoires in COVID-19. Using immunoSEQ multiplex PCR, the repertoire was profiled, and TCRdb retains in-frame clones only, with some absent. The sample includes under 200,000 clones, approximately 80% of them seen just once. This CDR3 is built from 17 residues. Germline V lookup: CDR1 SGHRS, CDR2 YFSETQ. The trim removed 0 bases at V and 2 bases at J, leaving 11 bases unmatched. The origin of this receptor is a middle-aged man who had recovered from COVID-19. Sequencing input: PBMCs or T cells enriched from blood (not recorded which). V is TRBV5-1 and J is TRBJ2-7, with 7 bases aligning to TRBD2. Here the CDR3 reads CASSLVVLARNTYEQYF. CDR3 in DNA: TGCGCCAGCAGCTTGGTAGTACTAGCGAGGAATACCTACGAGCAGTACTTC.